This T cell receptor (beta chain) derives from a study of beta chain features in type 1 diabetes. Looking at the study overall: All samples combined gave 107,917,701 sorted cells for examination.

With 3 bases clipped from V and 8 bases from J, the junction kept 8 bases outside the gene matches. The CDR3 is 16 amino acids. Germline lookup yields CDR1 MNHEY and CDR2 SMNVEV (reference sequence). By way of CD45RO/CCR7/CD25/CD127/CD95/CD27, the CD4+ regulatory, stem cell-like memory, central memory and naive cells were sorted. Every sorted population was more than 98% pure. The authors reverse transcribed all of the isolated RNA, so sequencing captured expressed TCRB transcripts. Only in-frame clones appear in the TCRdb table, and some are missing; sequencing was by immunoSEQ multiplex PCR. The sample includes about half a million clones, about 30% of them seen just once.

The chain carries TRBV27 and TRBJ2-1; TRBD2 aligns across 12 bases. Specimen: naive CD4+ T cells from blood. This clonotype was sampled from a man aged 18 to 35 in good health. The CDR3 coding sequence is TGTGCCAGCAGTTTCAGGACTAGCGGGATGTCCTATGAGCAGTTCTTC. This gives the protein CASSFRTSGMSYEQFF.